A single sample gave rise to the 8 T cell receptor beta chains below, sequenced in a study of T cell repertoires in cytomegalovirus infection. TCRdb independently ran MiXCR on the reads; one entry per CDR3 protein. The data hold approximately 390,000 distinct CDR3 sequences, with about 34% observed a single time. Antigen specificity for these receptors is unknown. The sample was cultured PBMCs, taken from culture after CMV antigen stimulation. The receptors were gathered from a human donor in good health (CMV status not recorded). Some clones in this sample may be carry-over from other donors' samples.

In this sample, this clonotype turned up a few times. This chain uses TRBV6-2 or TRBV6-3 with TRBJ2-2, with D possibly called TRBD1 or TRBD2 (5 bases each). CDR3 length: 14 amino acids. CDR1 is MNHEY and CDR2 is SVGEGT in the germline V gene. V was shortened by 5 bases and J by 5 bases, with 12 bases between the two germline ends. Here the CDR3 reads CASSPGTITGELFF. CDR3 bases: TGTGCCAGCAGTCCTGGGACCATTACCGGGGAGCTGTTTTTT.

The chain is built from TRBV7-2 and TRBJ2-3; tentatively, D is TRBD2 (5 bases). Germline V gene lookup returns CDR1 SGHTA and CDR2 FQGNSA. This CDR3 is 14 amino acids long. V shed 6 bases and J shed 6 bases, with 16 bases lying between them. In DNA, the CDR3 is TGTGCCAGCAGTAGGACTGTCAGTGGGGATACGCAGTATTTT. This sequence encodes CASSRTVSGDTQYF.

This sequence joins TRBV7-2 and TRBJ2-2, with TRBD1 identical over 7 bases. The germline V gene encodes CDR1 SGHTA and CDR2 FQGNSA. The CDR3 loop spans 16 amino acids. Germline trimming cut 4 bases from V and 0 bases from J; bases unmatched to any gene: 5. CDR3 nucleotide sequence: TGTGCCAGCAGCTGGGACAGCATACCGAACACCGGGGAGCTGTTTTTT. Protein: CASSWDSIPNTGELFF.

CDR3 nucleotide sequence: TGCGCCAGCAGCCAAACCACCCCCGGGCAGCCCAGCTACAATGAGCAGTTCTTC. Its translation: CASSQTTPGQPSYNEQFF. The gene calls are TRBV4-1 and TRBJ2-1; D is uncertain. This CDR3 spans 18 amino acids. Germline loops: CDR1 MGHRA, CDR2 YSYEKL. V was cut by 2 bases and J by 3 bases, with 20 bases left in between.

The rearrangement uses TRBV4-1 and TRBJ1-1; 11 bases agree with TRBD1. CDR3 size: 16 residues. CDR1 is MGHRA and CDR2 is YSYEKL in the germline V gene. J was trimmed by 4 bases and V by 4 bases; bases with no gene match: 8. The CDR3 DNA sequence: TGCGCCAGCAGCCTAGGACAGGGGGCTTTCGGCACTGAAGCTTTCTTT. Amino acids: CASSLGQGAFGTEAFF.

The CDR3 loop is CAWSVGRGSQPQHF. CDR3 nucleotide sequence: TGTGCCTGGAGTGTAGGGAGAGGCAGTCAGCCCCAGCATTTT. The gene calls are TRBV30 and TRBJ1-5; D uncertain. This CDR3 region has 14 residues. The V gene's germline CDR1 is GTSNPN and CDR2 SVGIG (reference sequence). V lost 0 bases and J lost 6, with 12 bases in between.

This clonotype came up a few times. The V gene is TRBV4-3, the J gene TRBJ2-1, with a tentative D call TRBD2 (6 bases). V lost 5 bases to trimming and J lost 0 bases, with 14 bases between them. Germline CDR1 reads LGHNA; CDR2 reads YSLEER. The CDR3 totals 16 residues. This chain's CDR3 is CASSGKAGSSYNEQFF. The CDR3 DNA reads TGCGCCAGCAGCGGTAAAGCGGGCAGCTCCTACAATGAGCAGTTCTTC.

This clonotype was counted between two and nine times. This sequence joins TRBV12-3 or TRBV12-4 and TRBJ2-5; no reliable D call. Trimming stripped 5 bases from V and 3 bases from J, with 10 bases between. This CDR3 is 13 amino acids long. CDR3 nucleotides: TGTGCCAGCAGTCCGAACTCCAAAGAGACCCAGTACTTC. This sequence encodes CASSPNSKETQYF.